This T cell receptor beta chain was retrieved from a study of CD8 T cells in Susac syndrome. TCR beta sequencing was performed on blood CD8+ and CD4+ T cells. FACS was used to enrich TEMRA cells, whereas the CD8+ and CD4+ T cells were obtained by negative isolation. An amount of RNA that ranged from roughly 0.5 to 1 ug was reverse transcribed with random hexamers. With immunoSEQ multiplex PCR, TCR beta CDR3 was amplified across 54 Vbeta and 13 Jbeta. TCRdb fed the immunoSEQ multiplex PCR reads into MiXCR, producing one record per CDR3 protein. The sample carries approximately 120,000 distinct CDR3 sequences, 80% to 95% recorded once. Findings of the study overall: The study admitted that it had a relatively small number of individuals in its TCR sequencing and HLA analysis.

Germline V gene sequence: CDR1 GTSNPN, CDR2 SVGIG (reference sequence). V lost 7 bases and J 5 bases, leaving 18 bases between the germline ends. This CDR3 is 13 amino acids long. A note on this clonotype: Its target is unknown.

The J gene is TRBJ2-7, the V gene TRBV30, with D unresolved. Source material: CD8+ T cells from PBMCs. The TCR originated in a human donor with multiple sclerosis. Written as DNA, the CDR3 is TGTGCCTCAGGCGTGGTCCAACCCAACGAGCAGTACGTC. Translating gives CASGVVQPNEQYV.